Shown below are 12 T cell receptor beta chains from a single sample sequenced in a study of regulatory T cells in long-lasting Graves disease. Arm-PCR of CDR3 regions and iRepertoire HTBI primers were the basis on which TCR beta libraries were built. In TCRdb, the multiplex PCR reads were re-called with MiXCR into one record per CDR3 protein. The sample consists of around 510,000 distinct CDR3 sequences, less than 25% of them appearing once. Regarding time point: persistent/refractory GD, antithyroid drugs over 5 years with positive TRAb. The TCR library used RNA extracted from PBMCs. Sequencing was performed on peripheral blood mononuclear cells (PBMCs), taken when the disease was refractory, from a patient treated with antithyroid drugs. The receptors were gathered from a female donor with Graves disease.

This clonotype was seen ten or more times. The rearrangement links TRBV9 to TRBJ2-7; D unclear. Germline V gene lookup returns CDR1 SGDLS and CDR2 YYNGEE. The CDR3 runs 12 residues. V gave up 4 bases and J gave up 2 bases, with 7 bases separating them. The CDR3 loop is CASSRNAYEQYF. The DNA for the CDR3 is TGTGCCAGCAGCCGAAATGCCTACGAGCAGTACTTC.

This clonotype was recorded a few times. This rearrangement joins TRBV5-1 to TRBJ1-6; 7 nucleotides match TRBD1. Looked up from germline, CDR1 is SGHRS and CDR2 is YFSETQ. This CDR3 is 16 amino acids long. With V trimmed by 5 bases and J by 3 bases, 8 bases remained unmatched. In nucleotides, the CDR3 is TGCGCCAGCAGTTACGACAGGGAGAACTATAATTCACCCCTCCACTTT. Its translation: CASSYDRENYNSPLHF.

This clonotype appeared a few times. The chain couples TRBV5-1 to TRBJ2-5; 7 bases match TRBD1. Germline CDR1 is SGHRS and CDR2 is YFSETQ. V shed 4 bases, J shed 3 bases, and the junction held 3 bases outside the gene matches. There are 13 residues in the CDR3. CDR3 sequence reads: CASSTGTEETQYF. CDR3 coding DNA: TGCGCCAGCAGCACAGGGACAGAAGAGACCCAGTACTTC.

The V call is TRBV28, the J call TRBJ2-7, with TRBD2 as a possible D gene (6 bases). The CDR3 totals 13 residues. Trimming took off 6 bases at V and 3 bases at J, with 12 bases between the two ends. Germline V gives CDR1 MDHEN, CDR2 SYDVKM. Here the CDR3 DNA reads TGTGCCAGCAGCCCGACTAGAGACTACGAGCAGTACTTC. As protein: CASSPTRDYEQYF.

This clonotype was counted only a few times. V gene TRBV29-1 combines with J gene TRBJ1-1; TRBD1 matches 8 bases. V trimming: 6 bases; J trimming: 4 bases; junction bases outside the gene matches: 4. The CDR3 extends over 12 amino acids. Germline V gene sequence: CDR1 SQVTM, CDR2 ANQGSEA. CDR3: CSVTTGGTEAFF. The DNA of the CDR3 is TGCAGCGTGACTACAGGGGGCACTGAAGCTTTCTTT.

The chain couples TRBV27 to TRBJ2-7, with TRBD2 matching over 7 bases. The CDR3 contains 12 residues. Germline CDR1 reads MNHEY; CDR2 reads SMNVEV (reference sequence). V lost 6 bases, J lost 4 bases, and 3 bases stayed unmatched. The CDR3 nucleotides are TGTGCCAGCAGGGGGGGGTATTACGAGCAGTACTTC. This codes for CASRGGYYEQYF.

The sample holds many counts of this clonotype. This chain links TRBV6-1 with TRBJ1-1; D uncertain. Deletions cut 5 bases from V and 0 bases from J, with 7 bases between. CDR3 length: 13 residues. The germline gives CDR1 MNHNS, CDR2 SASEGT. The CDR3 sequence is CASSRNMNTEAFF. The CDR3 DNA sequence: TGTGCCAGCAGTCGGAATATGAACACTGAAGCTTTCTTT.

This clonotype was seen ten or more times. The V and J genes are TRBV25-1 and TRBJ2-2, with TRBD2 matching over 7 bases. The germline CDR1 and CDR2 sequences are MGHDK and SYGVNS. The CDR3 is 13 amino acids. V shed 6 bases, J shed 6 bases, and the junction held 4 bases outside the gene matches. The CDR3: CASSWGGAGELFF. Written as DNA, the CDR3 is TGTGCCAGCAGCTGGGGAGGGGCCGGGGAGCTGTTTTTT.

This sequence joins TRBV5-4 and TRBJ2-5, with D possibly being TRBD2 (6 bases). CDR1 and CDR2 from the germline V gene are SGHNT and YYREEE (reference sequence). V was trimmed by 2 bases and J by 2 bases, leaving 10 bases between them. The CDR3 is 14 amino acids. CDR3 sequence (DNA): TGTGCCAGCAGCTTCGCGGGGAGACAAGAGACCCAGTACTTC. Its protein product is CASSFAGRQETQYF. The entire variable domain, with the rest obtained from reference TRBV5-4 and TRBJ2-5, is as follows: ETGVTQSPTHLIKTRGQQVTLRCSSQSGHNTVSWYQQALGQGPQFIFQYYREEENGRGNFPPRFSGLQFPNYSSELNVNALELDDSALYLCASSFAGRQETQYFGPGTRLLVL.

The chain couples TRBV7-9 to TRBJ2-6; tentatively, D is TRBD2 (5 bases). CDR1 SEHNR and CDR2 FQNEAQ come from the germline V gene (reference sequence). The CDR3 is made up of 15 amino acids. Trimming removed 2 bases at V and 4 bases at J, with 9 bases between. DNA of the CDR3: TGTGCCAGCAGCTTAACGGGAACCGGGGCCAACGTCCTGACTTTC. The encoded protein is CASSLTGTGANVLTF.

The chain links TRBV12-3 or TRBV12-4 to TRBJ2-3, with D hard to call. The CDR3 is made up of 14 amino acids. Between the trimmed V and J ends, which lost 5 bases and 6 bases, there was a span of 15 bases. The CDR3 nucleotides read TGTGCCAGCAGTCCGTATCAAGCAGTGGATACGCAGTATTTT. This translates into CASSPYQAVDTQYF.

The table lists this clonotype with a few counts. The V and J genes are TRBV10-3 and TRBJ1-5; D gene unclear. This CDR3 comprises 13 residues. Trimming cost V 6 bases and J 2 bases, with 8 bases left between them. The germline CDR1 and CDR2 sequences are ENHRY and SYGVKD. The CDR3, as DNA: TGTGCCATCAGCGAGGCGGGCAATCAGCCCCAGCATTTT. Amino acids: CAISEAGNQPQHF.